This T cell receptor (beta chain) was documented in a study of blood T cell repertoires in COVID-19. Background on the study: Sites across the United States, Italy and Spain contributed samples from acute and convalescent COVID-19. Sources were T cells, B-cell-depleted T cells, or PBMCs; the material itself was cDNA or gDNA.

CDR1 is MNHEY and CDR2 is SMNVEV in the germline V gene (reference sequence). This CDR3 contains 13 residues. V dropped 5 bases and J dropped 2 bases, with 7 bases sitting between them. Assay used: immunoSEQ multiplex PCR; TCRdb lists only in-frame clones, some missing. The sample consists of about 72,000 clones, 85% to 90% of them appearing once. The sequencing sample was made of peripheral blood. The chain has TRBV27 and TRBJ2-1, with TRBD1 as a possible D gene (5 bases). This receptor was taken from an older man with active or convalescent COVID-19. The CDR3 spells CASSPRAYNEQFF. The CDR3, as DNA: TGTGCCAGCAGTCCCAGGGCCTACAATGAGCAGTTCTTC.